This T cell receptor beta chain was documented in a study of T cell responses to AZD1222 COVID-19 vaccine. Whole-study findings and limits: Breadth and depth of Spike-specific TCRs rose after two AZD1222 doses. Targeting of unmutated variant regions was reportedly seen in nearly half of spike-specific TCRs. Clonal diversity may have been underestimated in mostly white British donors.

Only a few counts were recorded for this clone. Its matching antigen is unknown. Measured with immunoSEQ multiplex PCR; TCRdb has only the in-frame clones, and not every one. The repertoire includes around 120,000 clones, 88% of them detected once, and under 20% sits in the top ten. The V and J ends lost 0 bases and 5 bases respectively, with 5 bases between them. The CDR3 extends over 12 amino acids. CDR1 and CDR2 (germline): GTSNPN, SVGIG (reference sequence). This sequence originates from an adult in good health. The sample consisted of peripheral blood, taken on day 0 of MenACWY control vaccination. The chain is built from TRBV30 and TRBJ1-5; D gene unclear. CDR3 region: CAWSVRDQPQHF. The CDR3, as DNA: TGTGCCTGGAGTGTACGAGATCAGCCCCAGCATTTT.